The present T cell receptor beta chain was sequenced within a study of blood T cell repertoires in COVID-19. About the research overall: COVID-19 samples collected from the United States, Italy and Spain covered acute and convalescent phases. From T cells, B-cell-depleted T cells, or PBMCs came the material, which was cDNA or gDNA.

CDR3 length: 17 amino acids. V trimming: 2 bases; J trimming: 0 bases; junction bases outside the gene matches: 5. From germline, CDR1 is ENHRY and CDR2 SYGVKD. Authors' data handling: It was from reference gene primer amplification that nucleated cell counts were estimated. TCRdb's copy holds only in-frame clones and misses some; the assay was immunoSEQ multiplex PCR. V, J and clone size were drawn from that table, and D and trimming were deduced from the DNA. Found here are under 95,000 clones, around four fifths of them singletons; the top ten hold approximately 31%. The sequenced sample consisted of peripheral blood. The chain combines TRBV10-3 with TRBJ2-1; 9 positions match TRBD2. This clonotype was obtained from a woman older than 75 with active or convalescent COVID-19. In DNA form, the CDR3 reads TGTGCCATCAGTGAGACTAGCGGGCTAAGCTCCTACAATGAGCAGTTCTTC. Its protein product is CAISETSGLSSYNEQFF.